This paragraph reports one T cell receptor (beta chain). What this receptor recognizes is not known. Per-nucleotide qualities are absent, and no much larger clonotype sits a single base away. The germline V gene provides CDR1 SNHLY and CDR2 FYNNEI. The CDR3 holds 16 amino acids from the cysteine to the phenylalanine. Only CDR3 DNA is held: 48 bases, read in frame from base 1. Germline trimming: 7 bases from V, 4 bases from J; junction bases outside gene matches: 6. The intended sense of this specimen's time point label: newly diagnosed GD, antithyroid drugs for less than 3 months. For both TCR sequencing and RNA sequencing, RNA was extracted from PBMCs in TRIzol. The diagnosis of Graves' disease followed American Thyroid Association guidelines. Recruitment of patients was carried out at an endocrinology department in Xi'an, China. From each patient, 7.5 to 9.5 milliliters of peripheral blood was collected into an EDTA anticoagulant tube. PBMCs were isolated by Ficoll Paque Plus density gradient separation without further T cell sorting. An Agilent 2100 Bioanalyzer and agarose gel were used to check RNA quality, while a NanoDrop 2000 measured RNA concentration.

The data were taken from a study of regulatory T cells in long-lasting Graves disease (dated by TCRdb to the early 2020s). Study-level background: In the newly diagnosed Graves' disease group, patients had been taking antithyroid drugs for less than 3 months. The study took place in China and was registered as a clinical trial. Patients with persistent Graves' disease were compared with patients with newly diagnosed Graves' disease using TCR sequencing and RNA sequencing of peripheral blood. A total of roughly 33 samples underwent TCR sequencing: around 13 from persistent and about 20 from newly diagnosed Graves' disease patients. Overall results and qualifications from the work: More public clonotypes were shared among persistent patients (under 3,000) than among newly diagnosed patients (roughly 1,000). TRBV28, TRBJ1-2 and TRBJ2-5 were preferentially used in persistent disease, while TRBV20-1 and TRBJ2-1 were favored in newly diagnosed disease. Sequencing and analysis were restricted to the TCR beta chain. The study examined only peripheral blood because the primary lesion, thyroid tissue, could not be accessed. Compared with newly diagnosed patients, patients with persistent Graves' disease had lower TCR Shannon entropy and fewer highly expanded clones, which suggests clonal expansion. As a limitation, the authors acknowledged that the small sample size may reduce accuracy.

Library creation used multiplex PCR. The instrument was an Illumina HiSeq 4000. To build TCR beta libraries, CDR3 regions were amplified by Arm-PCR using iRepertoire HTBI primers. Before sequencing, the PCR products went through gel purification. Per the original workflow: Gene usage analysis of CDR3 amino acid clonotypes used the 62 TRBV and 14 to 15 TRBJ segments found across samples. COPE and FqMerger were used to merge filtered high-quality paired reads into contigs. BLAST was used to align contigs to IMGT TRBV, TRBD and TRBJ reference genes, with CDR3 defined following IMGT. Clonotypes above 0.1% frequency were classified as highly expanded clones. Repertoire diversity was measured by Shannon entropy, and V-J evenness by the Gini coefficient. A clonotype found in more than one individual was treated as public. TCRdb ran its own pipeline on the public reads, namely fastp trimming at Q25 and MiXCR clone calling, and kept in-frame beta chains. Rows are combined by CDR3 protein, so each entry shows the most common genes and DNA. These V and J calls are TCRdb output, not the study's own analysis. Across this sample there are about 400,000 distinct CDR3 sequences, with less than 20% seen only once. The biggest ten clones account for approximately 21% of the sample.

Sequencing used peripheral blood mononuclear cells (PBMCs), obtained at new diagnosis, from a patient treated with antithyroid drugs. The chain is made from TRBV2 and TRBJ2-3; 15 junctional bases match TRBD2. This clonotype was obtained from a female donor with Graves disease. The CDR3: CASTGLAGGMADTQYF. The DNA sequence is as follows: TGTGCCAGCACGGGACTAGCGGGAGGAATGGCAGATACGCAGTATTTT.